The 10 T cell receptor beta chains listed next were all sequenced from one sample in a study of T-cell memory formation after mild COVID-19. MiXCR, run by TCRdb on the 5' RACE reads, gives a single entry per CDR3 protein. The table lists roughly 350,000 distinct CDR3 sequences, around 27% of them singletons. The sequenced material came from PBMCs or a T cell subset sorted from them (not recorded which). These receptors all come from an adult woman who had mild COVID-19 (a few samples of this study predate the infection). Cell type and time point are not known.

V gene TRBV7-2 combines with J gene TRBJ1-3; 7 nucleotides match TRBD1. With 5 bases clipped from V and 0 bases from J, the junction kept 4 bases outside the gene matches. The CDR3 sequence is 15 residues long. CDR1 and CDR2 (germline): SGHTA, FQGNSA. This CDR3 reads CASSASGGSGNTIYF. The CDR3 DNA sequence: TGTGCCAGCAGCGCCTCAGGGGGCTCTGGAAACACCATATATTTT.

The gene calls are TRBV7-9 and TRBJ2-7, with a weak D call TRBD1 (6 bases). CDR1 and CDR2 (germline): SEHNR, FQNEAQ (reference sequence). This CDR3 spans 16 amino acids. V was trimmed by 5 bases and J by 0 bases, leaving 17 bases between them. The CDR3 spells CASSHPGEGISYEQYF. The CDR3 DNA is TGTGCCAGCAGCCATCCAGGGGAAGGAATCTCCTACGAGCAGTACTTC.

Here the CDR3 reads CASINGDRGGDEQFF. The CDR3 nucleotides read TGTGCCAGCATCAACGGGGACAGGGGGGGCGATGAGCAGTTCTTC. J is TRBJ2-1 and V is TRBV12-3 or TRBV12-4; 11 bases are a match to TRBD1. The CDR3 loop spans 15 amino acids. V lost 7 bases, J lost 8 bases, and 10 bases stayed unmatched.

This clonotype occurred a few times. This chain connects TRBV5-4 to TRBJ2-2, with D unresolved. This CDR3 is 15 amino acids long. The germline gives CDR1 SGHNT, CDR2 YYREEE (reference sequence). The V and J ends lost 0 bases and 4 bases respectively, with 10 bases between them. The CDR3 region has the DNA TGTGCCAGCAGCTTGGGGATCCCTTCCACCGGGGAGCTGTTTTTT. Protein product: CASSLGIPSTGELFF.

The chain is built from TRBV7-9 and TRBJ2-1, with 7 bases that match TRBD1. The CDR3 totals 14 residues. J lost 7 bases, V lost 0 bases, and 3 bases had no gene match. Germline values: CDR1 SEHNR, CDR2 FQNEAQ (reference sequence). The CDR3 coding sequence is TGTGCCAGCAGCTTAGCCCCGACAGGGAATGAGCAGTTCTTC. Translating gives CASSLAPTGNEQFF.

This clonotype was found a few times. The chain links TRBV19 to TRBJ1-2; weak D call: TRBD1 (5 bases). Trimming left V 6 bases short and J 8 bases short, with 13 bases between. Germline-derived CDR1 and CDR2 are LNHDA and SQIVND (reference sequence). This CDR3 spans 12 amino acids. CDR3 amino acids: CASSPAGDGYTF. DNA of the CDR3: TGTGCCAGTAGCCCAGCGGGGGACGGCTACACCTTC.

The V and J genes are TRBV5-1 and TRBJ2-3; 11 bases are a match to TRBD2. Germline CDR1 and CDR2: SGHRS and YFSETQ. The CDR3 has 15 residues. V shed 3 bases and J 4 bases; nucleotides not matched to a gene: 4. The CDR3 loop reads CASSSGTSGSDTQYF. The CDR3, as DNA: TGCGCCAGCAGCTCCGGGACTAGCGGCTCAGATACGCAGTATTTT.

The rearrangement joins TRBV11-2 to TRBJ2-3, with D perhaps matching TRBD2 (6 bases). V was cut by 1 base and J by 8 bases, with 19 bases left in between. The CDR3 covers 16 residues. The germline gives CDR1 SGHAT, CDR2 FQNNGV. The CDR3 protein is CASSLGGKVALGTQYF. The CDR3 DNA reads TGTGCCAGCAGCTTAGGCGGGAAAGTGGCGCTGGGTACGCAGTATTTT. Full variable domain (missing parts from reference TRBV11-2 and TRBJ2-3): EAGVAQSPRYKIIEKRQSVAFWCNPISGHATLYWYQQILGQGPKLLIQFQNNGVVDDSQLPKDRFSAERLKGVDSTLKIQPAKLEDSAVYLCASSLGGKVALGTQYFGPGTRLTVL.

The chain has TRBV24-1 and TRBJ2-7; perhaps TRBD2 as D (5 bases). The germline V gene encodes CDR1 KGHDR and CDR2 SFDVKD. This CDR3 is built from 13 residues. The V and J ends lost 10 bases and 7 bases respectively, with 19 bases between them. CDR3 amino acids: CATSRAESGEQYF. As DNA, the CDR3 is TGTGCCACAAGCCGGGCCGAGTCGGGGGAGCAGTACTTC.

The rearrangement joins TRBV7-3 to TRBJ2-3; D unresolved. The V end lost 5 bases, the J end lost 2 bases, and 8 bases lay between the germline ends. The CDR3 contains 13 residues. The germline V gene has CDR1 SGHTA and CDR2 FQGTGA. This chain's CDR3 is CASSLRNTDTQYF. In DNA, the CDR3 is TGTGCCAGCAGCCTCCGCAACACAGATACGCAGTATTTT.